This is a list of T cell receptor beta chains from one sample in a study of T-cell reconstitution after alpha-beta-depleted transplantation in children. A single record per CDR3 protein comes from TCRdb applying MiXCR to the PCR reads. The profile shows 440,000 or so distinct CDR3 sequences, 9.5% to 13% of them singletons. This sample comprised PBMCs from the stem cell graft donor, obtained from the stem cell graft. The source of these receptors is a human donor who donated a stem cell graft to a child with acute myeloid leukemia. Each CDR3 is given with its conserved first and last residue. D genes are given only for firm matches. A row's size may be missing; if present it is once, few, many or a size class.

abundance	d_gene	v_gene	len	j_gene	CDR3nt	CDR3aa
few	.	TRBV7-9	15	TRBJ1-1	TGTGCCAGCAGCTTAGAGGGGGGGGGAAGGACTGAAGCTTTCTTT	CASSLEGGGRTEAFF
many	.	TRBV3-1	17	TRBJ1-4	TGTGCCAGCAGCCAAGGACGAGCGGGAAGAGCTAATGAAAAACTGTTTTTT	CASSQGRAGRANEKLFF
few	TRBD1	TRBV20-1	13	TRBJ2-5	TGCAGTGCTGCCACAGGGGGACAAGAGACCCAGTACTTC	CSAATGGQETQYF
.	.	TRBV30	10	TRBJ2-7	TGTGCCTGGGGACGCTACGAGCAGTACTTC	CAWGRYEQYF
many	.	TRBV6-2/TRBV6-3	13	TRBJ1-2	TGTGCCAGCAGTTATGACGAATTCTATGGCTACACCTTC	CASSYDEFYGYTF
.	.	TRBV2	15	TRBJ2-3	TGTGCCAGCAGCGACCGGGGGACCCTAACAGATACGCAGTATTTT	CASSDRGTLTDTQYF
.	.	TRBV20-1	13	TRBJ2-1	TGCAGTGCTAGAGGATTCTCCTACAATGAGCAGTTCTTC	CSARGFSYNEQFF
few	.	TRBV5-1	13	TRBJ2-3	TGCGCCAGCAGCCCCTTCCCGGCCCAAACGCAGTATTTT	CASSPFPAQTQYF
.	.	TRBV6-1	13	TRBJ2-1	TGTGCCAGCAGTGAATGGGCACGTAATGAGCAGTTCTTC	CASSEWARNEQFF
many	.	TRBV9	15	TRBJ2-5	TGTGCCAGCAGCGCTTGGGGCGGTCACCAAGAGACCCAGTACTTC	CASSAWGGHQETQYF
few	TRBD1	TRBV6-1	14	TRBJ2-5	TGTGCCAGCAGTGAATTGACAGGGAGCGAGACCCAGTACTTC	CASSELTGSETQYF
.	.	TRBV18	13	TRBJ2-1	TGTGCCAGCCCACCACCGCCCCCATCTGAGCAGTTCTTC	CASPPPPPSEQFF
many	.	TRBV25-1	15	TRBJ2-2	TGTGCCAGCAGCGCCCAAGGGGTAAACACCGGGGAGCTGTTTTTT	CASSAQGVNTGELFF
.	.	TRBV10-1	16	TRBJ2-3	TGCGCCAGCAGTGAAGGAGGGAACCTAGCCACAGATACGCAGTATTTT	CASSEGGNLATDTQYF
.	.	TRBV20-1	15	TRBJ2-3	TGCAGTGCTAGAAATCCAGGGCGTATGGCTTCTGGGCAGTATTTT	CSARNPGRMASGQYF
many	.	TRBV5-4	15	TRBJ1-3	TGTGCCAGCAGCTTGGGAGCAGGGCCTGGAAACACCATATATTTT	CASSLGAGPGNTIYF